Listed here are 14 T cell receptor beta chains from one sample, sequenced in a study of response to subunit inactivated influenza vaccine. TCRdb reanalysed the RT-PCR reads using MiXCR and keeps one entry per CDR3 protein. The repertoire holds 530,000 or so distinct CDR3 sequences, with about 10% as singletons. Sequences were derived from PBMCs from blood, sampled on the day of vaccination. The source of these receptors is a man aged 50 or older who received an inactivated influenza vaccine.

This clonotype was observed a handful of times. The V and J genes are TRBV7-9 and TRBJ2-7; possible D gene TRBD1, 6 bases. The length of the CDR3 is 16 residues. CDR1 and CDR2 (germline): SEHNR, FQNEAQ (reference sequence). V lost 4 bases and J lost 0, with 16 bases in between. The CDR3: CASSSSDRMFSYEQYF. DNA of the CDR3: TGTGCCAGCAGCTCCTCTGACAGGATGTTCTCCTACGAGCAGTACTTC. Using reference TRBV7-9 and TRBJ2-7 for the parts outside the CDR3, the full variable domain is DTGVSQNPRHKITKRGQNVTFRCDPISEHNRLYWYRQTLGQGPEFLTYFQNEAQLEKSRLLSDRFSAERPKGSFSTLEIQRTEQGDSAMYLCASSSSDRMFSYEQYFGPGTRLTVT.

The chain couples TRBV20-1 to TRBJ2-1; 8 bases match TRBD2. The CDR3 loop spans 18 amino acids. Looked up from germline, CDR1 is DFQATT and CDR2 is SNEGSKA (reference sequence). J lost 6 bases, V lost 0 bases, and 16 bases had no gene match. DNA for the CDR3: TGCAGTGCTAGAGATCGCCCGGCTAGCGGGCCAACATCCAATGAGCAGTTCTTC. Encoded protein: CSARDRPASGPTSNEQFF.

The chain employs TRBV19 and TRBJ2-2; D is possibly TRBD1 (6 bases). The germline gives CDR1 LNHDA, CDR2 SQIVND (reference sequence). V shed 5 bases and J shed 4 bases, with 17 bases lying between them. The CDR3 has 16 amino acids. CDR3 nucleotides: TGTGCCAGTAGTGGTTCGCACAGGGCAAGCACCGGGGAGCTGTTTTTT. Translated, it gives CASSGSHRASTGELFF.

Written as DNA, the CDR3 is TGCAGTGCTAGATTAGTTCTGGCGGTGGGGACCACAGATACGCAGTATTTT. It is translated as CSARLVLAVGTTDTQYF. The chain links TRBV20-1 to TRBJ2-3, with D perhaps being TRBD1 or TRBD2 (5 bases each). Germline V lookup: CDR1 DFQATT, CDR2 SNEGSKA (reference sequence). The CDR3 loop spans 17 amino acids. V lost 2 bases, J lost 2 bases, and 20 bases lay in between.

This clonotype was seen a few times. This chain connects TRBV9 to TRBJ2-7; D uncertain. There are 15 residues in the CDR3. V was cut by 0 bases and J by 2 bases, with 12 bases left in between. Per the germline V gene, CDR1 is SGDLS and CDR2 is YYNGEE. Written as DNA, the CDR3 is TGTGCCAGCAGCGTAGGGCTAGAAAACACCTACGAGCAGTACTTC. Amino acid sequence: CASSVGLENTYEQYF.

The table lists this clonotype with a few counts. This sequence joins TRBV5-5 and TRBJ2-1; 8 bases fit TRBD2. The CDR3 contains 14 residues. Germline lookup yields CDR1 SGHKS and CDR2 YYEKEE (reference sequence). V lost 4 bases to trimming and J lost 7 bases; unmatched junction nucleotides: 7. The CDR3 DNA sequence: TGTGCCAGCAGCCTAGCGGGCCAGGGGAATGAGCAGTTCTTC. This gives the protein CASSLAGQGNEQFF.

This clonotype was observed a handful of times. V and J are TRBV6-2 or TRBV6-3 and TRBJ2-1, with D hard to call. This CDR3 has 15 amino acids. Germline loops: CDR1 MNHEY, CDR2 SVGEGT. V shed 7 bases and J shed 4 bases, with 17 bases lying between them. The CDR3 loop reads CASTPTLLNYNEQFF. The CDR3 DNA reads as TGTGCCAGCACCCCAACACTACTTAATTACAATGAGCAGTTCTTC.

With regard to this clonotype: A much larger clone lies a single base off, so this may be a read error. The gene calls are TRBV7-2 and TRBJ2-3; no clear D gene. With 2 bases removed from V and 2 bases from J, the gap between germline ends came to 5 bases. Germline CDR1 is SGHTA and CDR2 is FQGNSA. The CDR3 consists of 13 residues. The CDR3: CASSLQPTDTQYF. As DNA, the CDR3 is TGTGCCAGCAGCTTACAGCCCACAGATACGCAGTATTTT.

The J gene is TRBJ2-1, the V gene TRBV19; D assignment may be TRBD1 or TRBD2 (7 bases each). Trimming removed 4 bases at V and 6 bases at J, with 22 bases between. CDR3 size: 17 residues. CDR1 is LNHDA, CDR2 SQIVND, per germline (reference sequence). The CDR3 region is CASSKLRGLAAVNEQFF. The DNA of the CDR3 is TGTGCCAGTAGTAAGCTGAGGGGGCTAGCGGCAGTCAATGAGCAGTTCTTC. Variable domain in full (rest from reference TRBV19 and TRBJ2-1): DGGITQSPKYLFRKEGQNVTLSCEQNLNHDAMYWYRQDPGQGLRLIYYSQIVNDFQKGDIAEGYSVSREKKESFPLTVTSAQKNPTAFYLCASSKLRGLAAVNEQFFGPGTRLTVL.

This chain uses TRBV6-1 with TRBJ2-7; maybe TRBD2 (6 bases). Germline CDR1 and CDR2: MNHNS and SASEGT. This CDR3 has 15 residues. V was trimmed by 5 bases and J by 1 base, leaving 15 bases between them. The chain's CDR3 is CASSPPASASYEQYF. Here the CDR3 DNA reads TGTGCCAGCAGTCCGCCGGCTAGCGCATCCTACGAGCAGTACTTC.

This clonotype came up many times. This chain links TRBV12-3 or TRBV12-4 with TRBJ1-1; D is unresolved. Trimming stripped 6 bases from V and 1 base from J, with 18 bases between. This CDR3 is 16 amino acids long. CDR3 coding DNA: TGTGCCAGCAGCCGAAGCCCAGACACATCGAACACTGAAGCTTTCTTT. Amino acids: CASSRSPDTSNTEAFF.

This chain joins TRBV12-3 or TRBV12-4 and TRBJ2-7; no reliable D call. The V end was cut by 0 bases, the J end by 6 bases, with 12 bases between. The CDR3 totals 14 residues. This CDR3 reads CASSLAPPVSEQYF. The CDR3 nucleotides are TGTGCCAGCAGTTTAGCCCCCCCGGTGTCCGAGCAGTACTTC.

This chain joins TRBV24-1 and TRBJ1-6; no reliable D call. Germline lookup yields CDR1 KGHDR and CDR2 SFDVKD. The CDR3 contains 14 residues. V was pared by 4 bases and J by 10 bases, with 13 bases between. CDR3 sequence: CATSDSGVTSPLHF. The CDR3 DNA reads TGTGCCACCAGTGACTCGGGAGTGACGTCACCCCTCCACTTT.

The genes are TRBV4-3 and TRBJ2-1, with TRBD1 as a possible D gene (5 bases). Trimming took 3 bases from V and 15 from J, leaving 21 bases between them. The germline V gene has CDR1 LGHNA and CDR2 YSLEER. The CDR3 consists of 14 residues. CDR3 nucleotide sequence: TGCGCCAGCAGCCAGGACACGGCCGGGCCCGGACGGTTCTTC. This codes for CASSQDTAGPGRFF.